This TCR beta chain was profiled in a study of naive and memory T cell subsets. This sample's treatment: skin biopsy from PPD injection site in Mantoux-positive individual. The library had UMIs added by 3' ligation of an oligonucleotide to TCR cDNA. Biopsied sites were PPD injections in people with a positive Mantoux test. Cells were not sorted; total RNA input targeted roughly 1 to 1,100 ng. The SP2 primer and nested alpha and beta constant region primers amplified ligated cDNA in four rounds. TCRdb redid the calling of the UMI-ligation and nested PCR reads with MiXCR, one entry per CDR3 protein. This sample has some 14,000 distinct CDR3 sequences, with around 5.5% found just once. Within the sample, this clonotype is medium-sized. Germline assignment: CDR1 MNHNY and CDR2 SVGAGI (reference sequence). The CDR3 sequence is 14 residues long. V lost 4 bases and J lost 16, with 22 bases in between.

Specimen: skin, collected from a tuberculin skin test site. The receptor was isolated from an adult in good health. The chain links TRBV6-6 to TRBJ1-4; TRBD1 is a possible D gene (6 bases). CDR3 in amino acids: CASSLFSGTPYQFF. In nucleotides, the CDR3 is TGTGCCAGCAGTTTATTTTCCGGGACACCCTACCAGTTTTTT.